This is a list of T cell receptor beta chains from one sample in a study of OX40 agonist ivuxolimab in advanced cancers. Produced via immunoSEQ multiplex PCR; TCRdb's table is partial and in-frame only. The sample has 82,000 or so clones; roughly 85% are singletons. The source was CD4+ or CD8+ T cells sorted from blood, collected in a trial of the OX40 agonist ivuxolimab. All receptors derive from an adult with an advanced solid tumor such as melanoma, head and neck, liver or kidney cancer. The conserved cysteine and the conserved F or W are not part of the CDR3 here.

v_gene	CDR3aa
TRBV7-9	ASSLRTEAF
TRBV6-1	ASSETGHGYT
TRBV5-1	ASSLDGTSGSSTDTQY
TRBV7-2	ASSPRLAGSTDTQY
TRBV19	ASSIDRTVQRGRGANVLT
TRBV4-3	ASSSGTGLLVTEAF
TRBV10-3	AITGEQGRTDTQY
TRBV30	AWSQYSGANVLT
TRBV2	ASMKIGTGFSYEQY
TRBV6-1	ASHTGRGNTGELF
TRBV5-5	ASSPDLSSYNEQF
TRBV28	ASSLGRGPNYGYT
TRBV28	ASTDGISYEQY
TRBV19	ASSIWVFVKNIQY
TRBV5-8	ASITGDSYNSPLH
TRBV18	ASSPTDREHEQF
TRBV14	ASSPWGGRSVHNEQF
TRBV5-4	ASSPRGVTGTYEQY
TRBV5-1	ASSLEASSYNEQF
TRBV2	ASSDGSYMGYT
TRBV4-3	ASSRQPGVPNEKLF
TRBV5-1	ASSSYTGNTEAF
TRBV7-2	ASSSQGLDTGELF
TRBV11-2	ASSLESAANYGYT
TRBV28	ASSFTRGWVYEQY
TRBV2	ASRGGTGELF
TRBV7-9	ASSFKRGLGTDTQY
TRBV7-9	ASSGKDGYNEQF
TRBV7-6	ASSALGDNEQF
TRBV6-5	ASSYVSNYGYT
TRBV7-2	ASSLDNAGGTEAF
TRBV5-1	ASSREGQGFPYEQY
TRBV5-1	ASSLYGGAVSSYNEQF
TRBV6-5	ASSYYRIYGYT
TRBV30	AWSVGSGYT
TRBV5-1	ASSLAGTDTQY
TRBV6-5	ASSYQTNYEKLF
TRBV7-9	ASSFENEKLF
TRBV28	ASSTYQGTLNYGYT
TRBV5-4	ASSGGPYTDTQY
TRBV15	ATSRDPGGGQPQH
TRBV5-4	ASSLASQGDNSPLH
TRBV2	ASTRQGAGSPLH
TRBV28	ASNIIYNEQF
TRBV7-6	ASSLGSGRARSMGYGYT
TRBV4-2	ASSLWSGDYGYT
TRBV15	ATRKGVGGYT
TRBV21-1	ASSRDRDYGYT
TRBV7-2	ASSLLLAGNSPLH
TRBV19	ASSIRQGNSPLH
TRBV6-1	ASSVERGGDTQY
TRBV5-6	ASSFTGGSGNTIY